These 16 T cell receptor beta chains originate from one sample sequenced in a study of vaccination and CD4 T cells after COVID-19. Once obtained from cultured CD4+ T cells, the DNA was sequenced using the Oncomine TCR Beta short-read assay. MiXCR, applied by TCRdb to the PCR reads, yields one record per CDR3 protein. The sample lists about 13,000 distinct CDR3 sequences; roughly 61% were seen once. Treatment given: roughly 10-day PBMC culture with coronavirus spike peptide pools or control peptides (ViraFEST assay). For these receptors, no antigen is known. The sequenced sample was CD4+ T cells from blood, cultured in vitro. All receptors come from a human donor who had recovered from COVID-19.

The chain employs TRBV7-2 and TRBJ1-2, with TRBD1 matching 10 bases. This CDR3 has 14 residues. Germline loops: CDR1 SGHTA, CDR2 FQGNSA. V lost 4 bases, J lost 3 bases, and 2 bases stayed unmatched. Here the CDR3 DNA reads TGTGCCAGCAGCTCAGGACAGGGGGACTATGGCTACACCTTC. It encodes CASSSGQGDYGYTF. The full variable domain, its missing parts supplied by reference TRBV7-2 and TRBJ1-2, is GAGVSQSPSNKVTEKGKDVELRCDPISGHTALYWYRQSLGQGLEFLIYFQGNSAPDKSGLPSDRFSAERTGGSVSTLTIQRTQQEDSAVYLCASSSGQGDYGYTFGSGTRLTVV.

This clonotype has more than one count but fewer than ten. The chain has TRBV6-1 and TRBJ1-1; D possibly corresponds to TRBD1 (5 bases). Deletions cut 3 bases from V and 4 bases from J, with 18 bases between. There are 16 residues in the CDR3. Germline V CDR1 and CDR2: MNHNS, SASEGT. The CDR3 DNA follows: TGTGCCAGCAGTGACCCGGGGCGGGGGACGAGCACTGAAGCTTTCTTT. Amino acids: CASSDPGRGTSTEAFF.

The genes are TRBV4-1 and TRBJ1-3, with a tentative D call TRBD1 (5 bases). With 4 bases removed from V and 4 bases from J, the gap between germline ends came to 17 bases. The length of the CDR3 is 16 residues. CDR1 and CDR2 from the germline V gene are MGHRA and YSYEKL. The CDR3 DNA sequence: TGCGCCAGCAGCCCACTACCTACAGGATACGGAAACACCATATATTTT. It translates to CASSPLPTGYGNTIYF.

The V call is TRBV19, the J call TRBJ2-7; 10 positions match TRBD2. V lost 6 bases to trimming and J lost 4 bases; unmatched junction nucleotides: 3. This CDR3 has 13 residues. Germline V lookup: CDR1 LNHDA, CDR2 SQIVND (reference sequence). CDR3 sequence (DNA): TGTGCCAGTAGGGCTAGCGGGAGTTACGAGCAGTACTTC. It translates to CASRASGSYEQYF.

This clonotype was seen a few times. This chain connects TRBV9 to TRBJ1-5, with a weak D call TRBD1 (5 bases). Germline assignment: CDR1 SGDLS and CDR2 YYNGEE. The CDR3 is 15 residues long. V lost 0 bases and J lost 2, with 9 bases in between. CDR3 nucleotide sequence: TGTGCCAGCAGCGTAGAGCCACAGGGCAATCAGCCCCAGCATTTT. Residues: CASSVEPQGNQPQHF.

The chain links TRBV7-9 to TRBJ2-7, with D tentatively TRBD1 (5 bases). CDR1 is SEHNR and CDR2 is FQNEAQ in the germline V gene (reference sequence). Trimming shortened V by 5 bases and J by 2 bases, and 13 bases separated the two germline ends. The CDR3 sequence is 14 residues long. The CDR3: CASSRAQDAYEQYF. The CDR3 DNA follows: TGTGCCAGCAGCCGAGCACAGGACGCCTACGAGCAGTACTTC. Full variable domain (rest looked up from reference TRBV7-9 and TRBJ2-7): DTGVSQNPRHKITKRGQNVTFRCDPISEHNRLYWYRQTLGQGPEFLTYFQNEAQLEKSRLLSDRFSAERPKGSFSTLEIQRTEQGDSAMYLCASSRAQDAYEQYFGPGTRLTVT.

The V call is TRBV19, the J call TRBJ1-1; TRBD1 matches 9 bases. The CDR3 loop spans 15 amino acids. Germline CDR1 and CDR2: LNHDA and SQIVND (reference sequence). V lost 4 bases, J lost 9 bases, and 12 bases stayed unmatched. The CDR3 region has the DNA TGTGCCAGTAGTAGATCGGCCGGGACAGGGTCACAAGCTTTCTTT. Amino acid sequence: CASSRSAGTGSQAFF.

The V call is TRBV20-1, the J call TRBJ2-1, with D possibly TRBD2 on 6 matching bases. The V gene lost 5 bases and the J gene lost 4 bases, with 18 bases spanning the gap. The CDR3 is 15 residues long. CDR1 DFQATT and CDR2 SNEGSKA come from the germline V gene (reference sequence). The CDR3 DNA follows: TGCAGTGCTTTACTAGCCGGGAGAGTATACAATGAGCAGTTCTTC. As protein: CSALLAGRVYNEQFF.

The chain carries TRBV27 and TRBJ2-3, with 8 nucleotides matching TRBD2. This CDR3 spans 13 amino acids. With V trimmed by 5 bases and J by 5 bases, 3 bases remained unmatched. Germline assignment: CDR1 MNHEY and CDR2 SMNVEV (reference sequence). CDR3 region: CASSGLAGDTQYF. DNA of the CDR3: TGTGCCAGCAGTGGGCTAGCGGGAGATACGCAGTATTTT.

This clonotype showed up just a few times. J is TRBJ1-6 and V is TRBV20-1; D not resolved. Germline CDR1 and CDR2: DFQATT and SNEGSKA (reference sequence). V shed 3 bases and J shed 6 bases, with 6 bases lying between them. The CDR3 covers 12 residues. The CDR3 DNA sequence: TGCAGTGCTAGGGGGTTTAATTCACCCCTCCACTTT. This gives the protein CSARGFNSPLHF.

This clonotype was seen only a few times. The chain is built from TRBV6-2 or TRBV6-3 and TRBJ2-1, with 14 nucleotides matching TRBD2. The CDR3 runs 21 residues. J was trimmed by 0 bases and V by 4 bases; bases with no gene match: 14. From germline, CDR1 is MNHEY and CDR2 SVGEGT. The CDR3 loop reads CASSFQGLAGAHRSSYNEQFF. The DNA of the CDR3 is TGTGCCAGCAGTTTCCAGGGACTAGCGGGAGCCCATAGGAGCTCCTACAATGAGCAGTTCTTC.

This chain joins TRBV28 and TRBJ2-7; 10 bases align to TRBD2. The CDR3 runs to 18 residues. CDR1 is MDHEN, CDR2 SYDVKM, per germline. J was trimmed by 3 bases and V by 7 bases; bases with no gene match: 18. CDR3 bases: TGTGCCAGCAAAAAAGCCCCCGCTAGCGGGAGAAAGGGCTACGAGCAGTACTTC. It encodes CASKKAPASGRKGYEQYF. The full variable domain, with the rest looked up from reference TRBV28 and TRBJ2-7, is DVKVTQSSRYLVKRTGEKVFLECVQDMDHENMFWYRQDPGLGLRLIYFSYDVKMKEKGDIPEGYSVSREKKERFSLILESASTNQTSMYLCASKKAPASGRKGYEQYFGPGTRLTVT.

The chain carries TRBV6-2 or TRBV6-3 and TRBJ2-3, with 9 bases identical to TRBD2. Unmatched junction bases numbered 0, after V lost 2 bases and J lost 0 bases. Looked up from germline, CDR1 is MNHEY and CDR2 is SVGEGT. This CDR3 is 15 amino acids long. The CDR3 sequence is CASSYTSGSTDTQYF. The CDR3 nucleotides read TGTGCCAGCAGTTACACTAGCGGGAGCACAGATACGCAGTATTTT.

V is TRBV11-2 and J is TRBJ1-1; D gene ambiguous. The CDR3 runs 13 residues. Germline V gene data show CDR1 as SGHAT and CDR2 as FQNNGV. V was shortened by 0 bases and J by 5 bases, with 7 bases between the two germline ends. CDR3 bases: TGTGCCAGCAGCTTAGAAGGCGGGACTGAAGCTTTCTTT. It translates to CASSLEGGTEAFF.

In nucleotides, the CDR3 is TGTGCCAGCAGTGAGGGGGACTACGAGCAGTACTTC. It translates to CASSEGDYEQYF. The chain is built from TRBV2 and TRBJ2-7; either TRBD1 or TRBD2 may supply D (5 bases each). This CDR3 contains 12 residues. Germline V gene lookup returns CDR1 SNHLY and CDR2 FYNNEI. The V end was cut by 3 bases, the J end by 3 bases, with 6 bases between.

This clonotype was recorded a few times. The J gene is TRBJ1-6, the V gene TRBV7-6; possible D gene TRBD1, 5 bases. V was shortened by 0 bases and J by 9 bases, with 12 bases between the two germline ends. Per germline, CDR1 SGHVS and CDR2 FNYEAQ. This CDR3 has 15 residues. The CDR3 sequence: CASSLAAGTGSPLHF. CDR3 DNA sequence: TGTGCCAGCAGCTTAGCGGCAGGGACGGGTTCACCCCTCCACTTT.